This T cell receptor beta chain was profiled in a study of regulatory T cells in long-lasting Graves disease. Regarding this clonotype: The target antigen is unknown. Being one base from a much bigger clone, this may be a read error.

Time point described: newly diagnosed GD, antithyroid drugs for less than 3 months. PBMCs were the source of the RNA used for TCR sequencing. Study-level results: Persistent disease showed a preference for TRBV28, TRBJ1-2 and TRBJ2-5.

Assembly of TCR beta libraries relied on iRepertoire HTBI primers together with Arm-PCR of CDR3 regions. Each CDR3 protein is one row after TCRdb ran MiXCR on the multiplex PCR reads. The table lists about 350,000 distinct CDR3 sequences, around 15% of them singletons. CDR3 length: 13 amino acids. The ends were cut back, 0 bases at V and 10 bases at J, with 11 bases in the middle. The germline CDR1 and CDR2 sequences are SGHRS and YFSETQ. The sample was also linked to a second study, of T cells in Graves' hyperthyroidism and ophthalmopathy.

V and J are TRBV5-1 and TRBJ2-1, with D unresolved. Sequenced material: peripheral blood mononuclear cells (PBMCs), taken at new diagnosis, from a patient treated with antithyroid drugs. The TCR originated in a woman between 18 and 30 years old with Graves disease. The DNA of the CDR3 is TGCGCCAGCAGCTTGGACAATTCCTACGAGCAGTTCTTC. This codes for CASSLDNSYEQFF.